This TCR beta chain was obtained from a study of blood T cell repertoires in COVID-19. Study details: Sites across the United States, Italy and Spain contributed samples from acute and convalescent COVID-19. Sample material is recorded as cDNA or gDNA derived from T cells, B-cell-depleted T cells, or PBMCs.

Original analysis: Reference gene primer amplification gave nucleated cell count estimates. Some clones are missing from TCRdb's copy, which holds only in-frame ones; the method was immunoSEQ multiplex PCR. That table is the source of V, J and clone size, and D and trimming were worked out from the DNA. Of 140,000 to 150,000 clones in the sample, around 82% were seen once. Sample: peripheral blood. This receptor was taken from a man aged 55 to 70 with active or convalescent COVID-19.

As DNA, the CDR3 is TGTGCCACCGGGGTAGTCAAGTCTTACAATGAGCAGTTCTTC. Amino acid sequence: CATGVVKSYNEQFF. The chain couples TRBV10-3 to TRBJ2-1, with TRBD2 as a possible D gene (5 bases). The CDR3 is 14 residues long. CDR1 and CDR2 from the germline V gene are ENHRY and SYGVKD. V lost 10 bases, J lost 4 bases, and 17 bases lay in between.